What follows is one TCR beta chain and its context. After removal of 5 bases from V and 2 bases from J, the junction contained 7 bases not matched to a gene. Germline V gene data show CDR1 as KGHSH and CDR2 as LQKENI. The CDR3 sequence is 15 residues long. The source of the sample is a study of shared clonotypes between healthy human individuals. The data were produced by immunoSEQ multiplex PCR, yet TCRdb's version contains in-frame clones alone and is incomplete. This table has around 530,000 clones, roughly 72% appearing once. Material: PBMCs. This TCR derives from a woman in her 40s in good health. Some clones in this sample may be carry-over from other donors' samples. J is TRBJ2-7 and V is TRBV18, with 9 bases fitting TRBD1. CDR3: CASSTGTGNTYEQYF. As DNA, the CDR3 is TGTGCCAGCTCAACAGGGACAGGGAATACCTACGAGCAGTACTTC. The full variable domain, in which reference TRBV18 and TRBJ2-7 provide the parts outside the CDR3, is NAGVMQNPRHLVRRRGQEARLRCSPMKGHSHVYWYRQLPEEGLKFMVYLQKENIIDESGMPKERFSAEFPKEGPSILRIQQVVRGDSAAYFCASSTGTGNTYEQYFGPGTRLTVT.